The T cell receptor beta chain described here comes from a study of breast tumors, draining lymph nodes, adjacent tissues. V was clipped by 2 bases and J by 5 bases; unmatched bases: 12. Germline CDR1 is SEHNR and CDR2 is FQNEAQ (reference sequence). This CDR3 spans 18 amino acids. The lymph nodes were axillary draining lymph nodes from breast cancer patients. Findings and caveats of the study: Compared with basal-like, luminal-like tumors shared significantly more repertoire with nontumor tissue.

A note on this clonotype: Its matching antigen is unknown.

TCRdb fed the multiplex PCR reads into MiXCR, producing one record per CDR3 protein. The table shows roughly 120,000 distinct CDR3 sequences, with about 20% occurring only once. V gene TRBV7-9 combines with J gene TRBJ2-2; TRBD2 aligns across 9 bases. Sequencing was done on a sample of axillary lymph node tissue. The TCR was taken from a female donor with breast cancer. Some clones in this sample may be carry-over from other donors' samples. The CDR3 sequence: CASSLRKRGGASTGELFF. In DNA, the CDR3 is TGTGCCAGCAGCTTAAGGAAGCGCGGGGGGGCAAGTACCGGGGAGCTGTTTTTT.